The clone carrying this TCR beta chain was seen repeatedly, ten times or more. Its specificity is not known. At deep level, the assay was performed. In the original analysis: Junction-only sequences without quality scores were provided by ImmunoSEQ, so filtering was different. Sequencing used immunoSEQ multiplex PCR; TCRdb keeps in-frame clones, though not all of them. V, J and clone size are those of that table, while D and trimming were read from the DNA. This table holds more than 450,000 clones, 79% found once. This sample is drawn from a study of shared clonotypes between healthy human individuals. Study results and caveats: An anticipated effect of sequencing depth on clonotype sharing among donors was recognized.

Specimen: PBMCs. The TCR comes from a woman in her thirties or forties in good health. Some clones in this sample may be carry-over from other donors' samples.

The CDR3 reads CASSPRGQYGYTF. DNA of the CDR3: TGCGCCAGCAGCCCCCGGGGACAGTATGGCTACACCTTC. The J gene is TRBJ1-2, the V gene TRBV5-1, with 7 nucleotides matching TRBD1. The CDR3 covers 13 residues. J lost 5 bases, V lost 4 bases, and 5 bases had no gene match. Per the germline V gene, CDR1 is SGHRS and CDR2 is YFSETQ.